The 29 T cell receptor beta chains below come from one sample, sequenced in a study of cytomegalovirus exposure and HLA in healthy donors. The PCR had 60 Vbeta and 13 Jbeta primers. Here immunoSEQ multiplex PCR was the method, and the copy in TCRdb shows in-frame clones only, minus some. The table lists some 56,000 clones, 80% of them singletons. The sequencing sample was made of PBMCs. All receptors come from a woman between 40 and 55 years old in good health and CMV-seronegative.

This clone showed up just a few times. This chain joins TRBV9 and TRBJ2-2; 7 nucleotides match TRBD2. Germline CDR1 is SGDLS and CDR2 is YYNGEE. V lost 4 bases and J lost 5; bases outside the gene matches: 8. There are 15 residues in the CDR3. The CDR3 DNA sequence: TGTGCCAGCAGCCCATCGACTAGCTTGACCGGGGAGCTGTTTTTT. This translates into CASSPSTSLTGELFF.

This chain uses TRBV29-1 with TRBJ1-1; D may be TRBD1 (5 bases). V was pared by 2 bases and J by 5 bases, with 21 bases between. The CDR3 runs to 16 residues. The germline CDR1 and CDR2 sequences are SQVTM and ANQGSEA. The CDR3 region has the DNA TGCAGCGTTGAAATATTGGGGGGGGGAGGTGGAACTGAAGCTTTCTTT. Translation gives CSVEILGGGGGTEAFF.

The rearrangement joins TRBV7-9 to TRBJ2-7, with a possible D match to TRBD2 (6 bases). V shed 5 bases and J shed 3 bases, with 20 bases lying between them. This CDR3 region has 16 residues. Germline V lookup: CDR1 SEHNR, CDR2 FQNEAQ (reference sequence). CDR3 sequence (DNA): TGTGCCAGCAGCGGGGGGAGAGACCGCGGGGTCTACGAGCAGTACTTC. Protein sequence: CASSGGRDRGVYEQYF. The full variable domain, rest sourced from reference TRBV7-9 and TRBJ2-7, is DTGVSQNPRHKITKRGQNVTFRCDPISEHNRLYWYRQTLGQGPEFLTYFQNEAQLEKSRLLSDRFSAERPKGSFSTLEIQRTEQGDSAMYLCASSGGRDRGVYEQYFGPGTRLTVT.

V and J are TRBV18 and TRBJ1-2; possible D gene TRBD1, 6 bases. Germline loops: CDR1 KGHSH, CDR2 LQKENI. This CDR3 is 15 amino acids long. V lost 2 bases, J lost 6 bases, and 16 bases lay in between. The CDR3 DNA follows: TGTGCCAGCTCACCAACACAGGGTAGCCTCGATGGCTACACCTTC. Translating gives CASSPTQGSLDGYTF.

CDR3 region: CASQGSGTAEYEQYF. DNA of the CDR3: TGTGCCAGCCAAGGATCGGGGACAGCAGAGTACGAGCAGTACTTC. The chain recombines TRBV19 with TRBJ2-7, with 7 bases identical to TRBD1. The CDR3 contains 15 residues. With 9 bases clipped from V and 4 bases from J, the junction kept 15 bases outside the gene matches. CDR1 and CDR2 (germline): LNHDA, SQIVND (reference sequence).

The DNA of the CDR3 is TGCGCCAGCAGCCAAGAAGGACAGGGGCCTAATGAAAAACTGTTTTTT. Amino acid sequence: CASSQEGQGPNEKLFF. This chain uses TRBV4-1 with TRBJ1-4, with 9 positions matching TRBD1. The CDR3 contains 16 residues. Looked up from germline, CDR1 is MGHRA and CDR2 is YSYEKL. V shed 0 bases and J 3 bases; nucleotides not matched to a gene: 2.

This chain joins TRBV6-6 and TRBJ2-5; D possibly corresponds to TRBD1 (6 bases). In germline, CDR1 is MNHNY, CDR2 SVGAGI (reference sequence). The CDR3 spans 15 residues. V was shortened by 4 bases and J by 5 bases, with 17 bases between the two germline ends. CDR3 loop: CASSSLDWTVETQYF. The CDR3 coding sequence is TGTGCCAGCAGTTCTTTAGATTGGACAGTTGAGACCCAGTACTTC.

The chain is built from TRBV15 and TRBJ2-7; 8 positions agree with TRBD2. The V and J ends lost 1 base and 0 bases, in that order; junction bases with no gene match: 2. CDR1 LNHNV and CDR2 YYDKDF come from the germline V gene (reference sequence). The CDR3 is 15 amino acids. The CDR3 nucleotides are TGTGCCACCAGCAGAGGACTAGCGAGCTCCTACGAGCAGTACTTC. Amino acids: CATSRGLASSYEQYF.

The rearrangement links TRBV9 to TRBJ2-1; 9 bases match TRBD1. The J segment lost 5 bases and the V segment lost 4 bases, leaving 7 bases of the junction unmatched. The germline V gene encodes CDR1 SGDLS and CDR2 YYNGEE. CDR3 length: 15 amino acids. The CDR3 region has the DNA TGTGCCAGCAGCAGAGGGGACAGGGAAAACAATGAGCAGTTCTTC. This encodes CASSRGDRENNEQFF.

The CDR3 DNA reads TGTGCCACCAGCAGAGATCCCCTGGCGGAAGGACAGTACTTC. Translated, it gives CATSRDPLAEGQYF. This chain connects TRBV15 to TRBJ2-7; D remains unclear. V gave up 0 bases and J gave up 10 bases, with 16 bases separating them. The CDR3 is 14 residues long. Germline values: CDR1 LNHNV, CDR2 YYDKDF (reference sequence).

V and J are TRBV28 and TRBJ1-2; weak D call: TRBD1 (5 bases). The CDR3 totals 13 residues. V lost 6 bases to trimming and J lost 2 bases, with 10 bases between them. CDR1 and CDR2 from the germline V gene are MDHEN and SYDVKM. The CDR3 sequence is CASRQTANYGYTF. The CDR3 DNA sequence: TGTGCCAGCAGACAGACAGCAAACTATGGCTACACCTTC.

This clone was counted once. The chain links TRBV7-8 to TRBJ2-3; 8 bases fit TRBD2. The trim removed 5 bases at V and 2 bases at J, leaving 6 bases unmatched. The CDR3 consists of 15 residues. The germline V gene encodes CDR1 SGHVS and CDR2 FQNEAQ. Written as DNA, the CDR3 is TGTGCCAGCAGCCCCGTACTAGCGGACACAGATACGCAGTATTTT. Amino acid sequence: CASSPVLADTDTQYF.

CDR3 nucleotide sequence: TGTGCCAGTCACCCGAATGGCTACTATGGCTACACCTTC. Protein product: CASHPNGYYGYTF. The chain uses TRBV19 and TRBJ1-2; D ambiguous. Trimming cost V 8 bases and J 3 bases, with 13 bases left between them. The germline V gene has CDR1 LNHDA and CDR2 SQIVND (reference sequence). This CDR3 has 13 residues.

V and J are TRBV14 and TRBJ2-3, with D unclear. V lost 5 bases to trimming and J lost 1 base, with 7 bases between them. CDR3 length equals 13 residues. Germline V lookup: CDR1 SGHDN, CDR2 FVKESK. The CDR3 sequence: CASSGTGTDTQYF. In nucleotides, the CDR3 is TGTGCCAGCAGCGGCACAGGCACAGATACGCAGTATTTT.

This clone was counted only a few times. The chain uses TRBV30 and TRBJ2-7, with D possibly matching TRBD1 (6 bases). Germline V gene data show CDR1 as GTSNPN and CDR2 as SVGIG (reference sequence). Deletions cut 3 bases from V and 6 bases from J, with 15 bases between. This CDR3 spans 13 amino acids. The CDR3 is CAWRTGRAFEQYF. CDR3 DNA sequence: TGTGCCTGGAGGACAGGCCGGGCCTTCGAGCAGTACTTC.

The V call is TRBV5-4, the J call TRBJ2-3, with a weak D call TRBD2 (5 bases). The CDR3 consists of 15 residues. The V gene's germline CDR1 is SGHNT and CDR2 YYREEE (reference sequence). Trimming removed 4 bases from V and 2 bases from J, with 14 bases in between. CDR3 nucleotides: TGTGCCAGCAGCCTGACCGGACTGTCCACAGATACGCAGTATTTT. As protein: CASSLTGLSTDTQYF.

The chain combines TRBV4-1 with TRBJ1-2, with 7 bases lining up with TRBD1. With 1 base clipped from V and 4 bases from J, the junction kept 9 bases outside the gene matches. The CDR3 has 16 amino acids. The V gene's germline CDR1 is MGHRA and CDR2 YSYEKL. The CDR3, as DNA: TGCGCCAGCAGCCAAGGAGCGGCACAGGGGTCCTATGGCTACACCTTC. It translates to CASSQGAAQGSYGYTF.

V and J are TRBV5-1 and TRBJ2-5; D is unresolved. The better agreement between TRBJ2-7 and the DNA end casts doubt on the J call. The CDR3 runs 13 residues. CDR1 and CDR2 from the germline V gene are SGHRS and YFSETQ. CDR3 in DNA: TGCGCCAGCAGAAACTCTGACTCCTACGAGCAGTACTTC. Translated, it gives CASRNSDSYEQYF.

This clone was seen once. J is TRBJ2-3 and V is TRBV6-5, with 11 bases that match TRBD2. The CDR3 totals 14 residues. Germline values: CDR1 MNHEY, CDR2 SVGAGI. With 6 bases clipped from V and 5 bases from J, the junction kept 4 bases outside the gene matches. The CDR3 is CASSPGLAEDTQYF. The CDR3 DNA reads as TGTGCCAGCAGCCCGGGACTAGCGGAAGATACGCAGTATTTT.

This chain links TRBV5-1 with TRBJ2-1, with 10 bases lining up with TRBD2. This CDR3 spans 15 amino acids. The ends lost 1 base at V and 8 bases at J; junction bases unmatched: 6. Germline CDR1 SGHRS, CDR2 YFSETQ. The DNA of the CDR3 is TGCGCCAGCAGCTTGAGGCTAGCGGGAGTACATGAGCAGTTCTTC. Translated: CASSLRLAGVHEQFF. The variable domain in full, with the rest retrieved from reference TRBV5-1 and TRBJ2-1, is KAGVTQTPRYLIKTRGQQVTLSCSPISGHRSVSWYQQTPGQGLQFLFEYFSETQRNKGNFPGRFSGRQFSNSRSEMNVSTLELGDSALYLCASSLRLAGVHEQFFGPGTRLTVL.

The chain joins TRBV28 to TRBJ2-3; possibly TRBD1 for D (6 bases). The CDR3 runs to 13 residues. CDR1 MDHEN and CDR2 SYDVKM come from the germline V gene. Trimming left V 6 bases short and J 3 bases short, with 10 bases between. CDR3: CASRPGATDTQYF. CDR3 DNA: TGTGCCAGCAGACCAGGGGCAACAGATACGCAGTATTTT.

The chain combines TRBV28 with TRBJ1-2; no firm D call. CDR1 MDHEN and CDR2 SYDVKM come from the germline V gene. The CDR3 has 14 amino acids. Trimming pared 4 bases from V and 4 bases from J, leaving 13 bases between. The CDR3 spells CASSSAAGRYGYTF. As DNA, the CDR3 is TGTGCCAGCAGTTCGGCAGCGGGTCGCTATGGCTACACCTTC.

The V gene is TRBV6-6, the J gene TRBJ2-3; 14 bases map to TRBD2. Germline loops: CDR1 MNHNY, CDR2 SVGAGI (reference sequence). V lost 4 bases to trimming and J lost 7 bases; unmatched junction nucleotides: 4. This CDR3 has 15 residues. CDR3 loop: CASSFGTSGSNTQYF. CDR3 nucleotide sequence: TGTGCCAGCAGTTTCGGGACTAGCGGGAGTAATACGCAGTATTTT.

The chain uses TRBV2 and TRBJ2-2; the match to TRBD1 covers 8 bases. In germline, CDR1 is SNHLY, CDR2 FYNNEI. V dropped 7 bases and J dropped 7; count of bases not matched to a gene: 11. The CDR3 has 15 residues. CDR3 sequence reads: CASKVWQGAGGELFF. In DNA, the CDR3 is TGTGCCAGCAAGGTGTGGCAGGGGGCCGGCGGGGAGCTGTTTTTT.

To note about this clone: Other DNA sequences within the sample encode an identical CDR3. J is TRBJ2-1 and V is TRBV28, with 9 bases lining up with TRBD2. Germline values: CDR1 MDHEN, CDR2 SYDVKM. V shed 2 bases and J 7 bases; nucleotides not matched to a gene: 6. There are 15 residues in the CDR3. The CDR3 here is CASSLPLAGRNEQFF. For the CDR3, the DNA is TGTGCCAGCAGTTTACCCCTAGCGGGGAGGAATGAGCAGTTCTTC.

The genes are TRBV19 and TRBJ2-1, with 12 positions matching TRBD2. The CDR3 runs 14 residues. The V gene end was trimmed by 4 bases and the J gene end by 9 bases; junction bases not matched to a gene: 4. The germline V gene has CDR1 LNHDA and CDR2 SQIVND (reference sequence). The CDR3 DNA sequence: TGTGCCAGTAGTACGACTAGCGGGAGTACTGAGCAGTTCTTC. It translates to CASSTTSGSTEQFF.

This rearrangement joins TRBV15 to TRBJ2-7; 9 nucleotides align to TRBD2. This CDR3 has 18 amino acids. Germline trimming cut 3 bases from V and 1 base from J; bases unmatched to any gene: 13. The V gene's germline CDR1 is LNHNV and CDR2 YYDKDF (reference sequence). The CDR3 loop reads CATSSVFRGTSGSYEQYF. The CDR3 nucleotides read TGTGCCACCAGCAGCGTATTTAGAGGCACTAGCGGGTCCTACGAGCAGTACTTC.

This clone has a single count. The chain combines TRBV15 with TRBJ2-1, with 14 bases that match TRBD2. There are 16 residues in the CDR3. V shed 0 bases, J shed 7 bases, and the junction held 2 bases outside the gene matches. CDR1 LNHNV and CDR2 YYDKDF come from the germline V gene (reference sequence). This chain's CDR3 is CATSRDRLAGGNEQFF. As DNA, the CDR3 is TGTGCCACCAGCAGAGATAGACTAGCGGGAGGGAATGAGCAGTTCTTC.

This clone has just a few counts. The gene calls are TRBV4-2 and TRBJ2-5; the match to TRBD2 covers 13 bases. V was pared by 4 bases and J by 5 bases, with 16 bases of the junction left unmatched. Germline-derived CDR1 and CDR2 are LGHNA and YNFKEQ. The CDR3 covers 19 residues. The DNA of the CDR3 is TGTGCCAGCAGCCCGCTCAGGGGACTAGCGGGAATCGAGGGGGAGACCCAGTACTTC. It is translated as CASSPLRGLAGIEGETQYF.